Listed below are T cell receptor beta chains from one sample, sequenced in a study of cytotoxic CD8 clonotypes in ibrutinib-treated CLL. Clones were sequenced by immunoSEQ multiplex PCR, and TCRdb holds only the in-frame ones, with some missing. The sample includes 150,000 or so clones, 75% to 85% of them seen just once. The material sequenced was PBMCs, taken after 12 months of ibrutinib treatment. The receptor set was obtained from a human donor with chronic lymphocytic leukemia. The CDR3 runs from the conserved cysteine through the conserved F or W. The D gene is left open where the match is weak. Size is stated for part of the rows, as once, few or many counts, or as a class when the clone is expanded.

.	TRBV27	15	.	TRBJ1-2	CASSKHPTVIGGYTF	TGTGCCAGCAGTAAACACCCTACAGTGATAGGCGGCTACACCTTC
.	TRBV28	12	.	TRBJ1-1	CASSLRGTEAFF	TGTGCCAGCAGTTTACGGGGCACTGAAGCTTTCTTT
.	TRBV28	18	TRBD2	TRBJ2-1	CASSLFLAGRSSYNEQFF	TGTGCCAGCAGTTTATTCCTAGCGGGGAGAAGCTCCTACAATGAGCAGTTCTTC
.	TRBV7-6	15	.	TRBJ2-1	CASSLPGGGYNEQFF	TGTGCCAGCAGCTTACCTGGAGGGGGCTACAATGAGCAGTTCTTC
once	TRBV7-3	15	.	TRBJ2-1	CASSLTGGIYNEQFF	TGTGCCAGCAGCTTGACAGGAGGTATCTACAATGAGCAGTTCTTC
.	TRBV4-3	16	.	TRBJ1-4	CASSQDRREVGEKLFF	TGCGCCAGCAGCCAAGACCGAAGGGAAGTGGGAGAAAAACTGTTTTTT
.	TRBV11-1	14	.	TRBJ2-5	CASSLRQYQETQYF	TGTGCCAGCAGCTTACGACAGTACCAAGAGACCCAGTACTTC
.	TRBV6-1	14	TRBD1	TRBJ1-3	CAILDRGQGNTIYF	TGTGCCATCCTGGACAGGGGGCAAGGAAACACCATATATTTT
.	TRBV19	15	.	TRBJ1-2	CASSIRESRDYGYTF	TGTGCCAGTAGTATTCGGGAAAGTCGGGACTATGGCTACACCTTC
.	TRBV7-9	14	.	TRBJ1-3	CASSPRVGGNTIYF	TGTGCCAGCAGCCCGCGGGTGGGTGGAAACACCATATATTTT
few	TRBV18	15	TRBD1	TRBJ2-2	CASSPQGQATGELFF	TGTGCCAGCTCACCTCAGGGACAGGCGACCGGGGAGCTGTTTTTT
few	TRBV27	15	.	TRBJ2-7	CASREIGSGRYEQYF	TGTGCCAGCAGGGAAATCGGGTCTGGACGATACGAGCAGTACTTC
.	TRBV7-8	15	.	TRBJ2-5	CASSLAGTRGETQYF	TGTGCCAGCAGCTTAGCCGGGACACGGGGAGAGACCCAGTACTTC
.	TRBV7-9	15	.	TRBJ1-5	CASSLGGRGDQPQHF	TGTGCCAGCAGCCTCGGGGGGAGGGGAGATCAGCCCCAGCATTTT
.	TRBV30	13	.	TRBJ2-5	CAWSLRMQETQYF	TGTGCCTGGAGTTTGCGAATGCAAGAGACCCAGTACTTC
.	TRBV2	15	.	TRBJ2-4	CASSDDQLPKNIQYF	TGTGCCAGCAGTGATGACCAATTACCCAAAAACATTCAGTACTTC
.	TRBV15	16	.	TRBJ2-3	CATSRVRDSSTDTQYF	TGTGCCACCAGCAGAGTGCGAGACTCTAGCACAGATACGCAGTATTTT
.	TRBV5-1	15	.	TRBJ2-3	CASSLVGQRADTQYF	TGCGCCAGCAGCTTGGTGGGACAGCGGGCAGATACGCAGTATTTT
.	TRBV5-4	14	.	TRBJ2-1	CASSLWQGGNEQFF	TGTGCCAGCAGCTTGTGGCAGGGGGGCAATGAGCAGTTCTTC
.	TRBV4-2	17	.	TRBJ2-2	CASSQETAGPGTGELFF	TGTGCCAGCAGCCAAGAGACGGCGGGACCGGGGACCGGGGAGCTGTTTTTT
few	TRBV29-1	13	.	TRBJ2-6	CSVTSSGANVLTF	TGCAGCGTTACGTCCTCTGGGGCCAACGTCCTGACTTTC
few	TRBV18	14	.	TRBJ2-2	CASSPRGAAGELFF	TGTGCCAGCTCACCAAGAGGGGCCGCCGGGGAGCTGTTTTTT
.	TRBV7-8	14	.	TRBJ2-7	CASSPGGTAYEQYF	TGTGCCAGCAGCCCGGGAGGGACAGCATACGAGCAGTACTTC
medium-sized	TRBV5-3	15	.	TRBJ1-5	CASSSRSRGNQPQHF	TGTGCCAGCAGCTCCCGTTCTCGGGGCAATCAGCCCCAGCATTTT
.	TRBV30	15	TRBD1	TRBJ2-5	CAWSGQGPYQETQYF	TGTGCCTGGAGTGGACAGGGGCCGTACCAAGAGACCCAGTACTTC
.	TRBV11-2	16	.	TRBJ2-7	CASSSRSGLSYYEQYF	TGTGCCAGCAGCTCGAGGTCGGGACTTTCGTACTACGAGCAGTACTTC
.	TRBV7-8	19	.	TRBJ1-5	CASSLYRGTGRFGNQPQHF	TGTGCCAGCAGCTTATATCGGGGGACGGGTAGATTTGGCAATCAGCCCCAGCATTTT
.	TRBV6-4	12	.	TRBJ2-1	CASSDILGEQFF	TGTGCCAGCAGTGACATCTTGGGTGAGCAGTTCTTC
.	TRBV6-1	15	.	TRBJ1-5	CASSSPGNSNQPQHF	TGTGCCAGCAGTTCGCCCGGGAATAGCAATCAGCCCCAGCATTTT
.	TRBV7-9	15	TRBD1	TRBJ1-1	CASSFRTGRRTEAFF	TGTGCCAGCAGCTTTCGGACAGGGAGAAGGACTGAAGCTTTCTTT
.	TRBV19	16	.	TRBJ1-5	CASSIPLGRAYQPQHF	TGTGCCAGTAGTATACCCCTGGGCAGGGCTTATCAGCCCCAGCATTTT
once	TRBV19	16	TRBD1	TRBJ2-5	CASRNSGTGPQETQYF	TGTGCCAGTAGAAACTCCGGGACAGGGCCCCAAGAGACCCAGTACTTC
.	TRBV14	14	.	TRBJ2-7	CASSQVSAGYEQYF	TGTGCCAGCAGCCAAGTCTCGGCTGGGTACGAGCAGTACTTC
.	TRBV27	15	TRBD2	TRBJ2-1	CASSRGLAGVGEQFF	TGTGCCAGCAGTAGGGGACTAGCGGGAGTTGGTGAGCAGTTCTTC
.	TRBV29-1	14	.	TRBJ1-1	CSVQKGGLNTEAFF	TGCAGCGTGCAGAAGGGGGGGCTGAACACTGAAGCTTTCTTT
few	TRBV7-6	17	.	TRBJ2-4	CASSLGTNPLAKNIQYF	TGTGCCAGCAGCTTAGGGACGAACCCCCTAGCCAAAAACATTCAGTACTTC
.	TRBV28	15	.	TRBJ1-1	CASSSRPGGGVEAFF	TGTGCCAGCAGTTCTAGACCCGGGGGGGGAGTTGAAGCTTTCTTT
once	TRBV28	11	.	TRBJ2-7	CASGTTYEQYF	TGTGCCAGTGGGACAACCTACGAGCAGTACTTC
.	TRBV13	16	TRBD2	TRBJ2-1	CASSAWTSGKYNEQFF	TGTGCCAGCAGCGCGTGGACTAGCGGGAAGTACAATGAGCAGTTCTTC
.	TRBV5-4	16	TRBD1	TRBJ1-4	CASSQATTGRLEKLFF	TGTGCCAGCAGCCAAGCGACGACAGGGCGGCTTGAAAAACTGTTTTTT
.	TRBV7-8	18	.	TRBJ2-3	CASSLEIWGSASTDTQYF	TGTGCCAGCAGCTTAGAGATCTGGGGGTCAGCTTCCACAGATACGCAGTATTTT
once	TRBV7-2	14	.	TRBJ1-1	CASSLERQGTEAFF	TGTGCCAGCAGCTTAGAACGGCAGGGGACTGAAGCTTTCTTT
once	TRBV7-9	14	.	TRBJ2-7	CASSLGVATNEQYF	TGTGCCAGCAGCTTAGGGGTAGCGACAAACGAGCAGTACTTC